What follows are 30 T cell receptor beta chains derived from one specimen sequenced in a study of CD8 T cells in ankylosing spondylitis. General observations from the study: Fewer than 10 highly homologous variants made up a TCR beta motif that seemed to typify ankylosing spondylitis blood.

The antigens for these receptors are not known. TCRdb fed the 5' RACE reads into MiXCR, producing one record per CDR3 protein. The table has hundreds of thousands of distinct CDR3 sequences, about 11% seen once. The sequenced material came from blood, either unsorted or a sorted T cell fraction (not recorded which). The source is a male donor with ankylosing spondylitis.

The rearrangement links TRBV6-5 to TRBJ1-4; 7 bases fit TRBD1. Germline CDR1 is MNHEY and CDR2 is SVGAGI. V dropped 0 bases and J dropped 5; count of bases not matched to a gene: 0. The CDR3 has 14 residues. For the CDR3, the DNA is TGTGCCAGCAGTTACTCGACAGGGAATGAAAAACTGTTTTTT. It specifies CASSYSTGNEKLFF.

This clonotype was detected ten times or more. This chain connects TRBV7-9 to TRBJ2-4; 8 bases fit TRBD2. Unmatched junction bases numbered 3, after V lost 0 bases and J lost 5 bases. Germline V gives CDR1 SEHNR, CDR2 FQNEAQ (reference sequence). The CDR3 is 15 residues long. The CDR3 reads CASSLAQAGENIQYF. Written as DNA, the CDR3 is TGTGCCAGCAGCTTAGCGCAAGCGGGGGAAAACATTCAGTACTTC.

Ten or more counts support this clonotype. The V and J genes are TRBV6-2 or TRBV6-3 and TRBJ1-2; D not certain. V lost 2 bases to trimming and J lost 4 bases, with 8 bases between them. The germline V gene has CDR1 MNHEY and CDR2 SVGEGT. CDR3 size: 13 residues. CDR3 loop: CASSYPAGYGYTF. The CDR3 DNA sequence: TGTGCCAGCAGTTACCCGGCAGGCTATGGCTACACCTTC.

The V gene is TRBV20-1, the J gene TRBJ1-4, with TRBD1 as a possible D gene (6 bases). V lost 6 bases, J lost 7 bases, and 21 bases lay in between. This CDR3 comprises 15 residues. From germline, CDR1 is DFQATT and CDR2 SNEGSKA (reference sequence). CDR3 residues: CSAAAPREGGEKLFF. Here the CDR3 DNA reads TGCAGTGCGGCCGCCCCTCGGGAGGGGGGTGAAAAACTGTTTTTT.

This clonotype was seen a few times. This chain uses TRBV24-1 with TRBJ2-3, with TRBD2 as a possible D gene (7 bases). Trimming left V 1 base short and J 3 bases short, with 13 bases between. The CDR3 runs to 16 residues. Germline V CDR1 and CDR2: KGHDR, SFDVKD. CDR3 sequence: CATSDFRRGGTDTQYF. The CDR3 region has the DNA TGTGCCACCAGTGATTTTCGCAGGGGAGGGACAGATACGCAGTATTTT.

The chain carries TRBV7-2 and TRBJ2-3; 15 bases fit TRBD2. The CDR3 covers 15 residues. The germline CDR1 and CDR2 sequences are SGHTA and FQGNSA. V lost 3 bases and J lost 10; bases outside the gene matches: 5. CDR3 protein: CASSFGLAGGPAQYF. The CDR3, as DNA: TGTGCCAGCAGCTTTGGACTAGCGGGGGGGCCAGCGCAGTATTTT.

This clonotype was recorded a few times. V gene TRBV6-5 combines with J gene TRBJ2-4; tentative D call: TRBD2 (5 bases). CDR3 length: 14 residues. Per germline, CDR1 MNHEY and CDR2 SVGAGI. V was shortened by 2 bases and J by 5 bases, with 10 bases between the two germline ends. In DNA form, the CDR3 reads TGTGCCAGCAGTTACAGGAGAGCGGAAAACATTCAGTACTTC. It encodes CASSYRRAENIQYF.

There are a few counts of this clonotype. The chain has TRBV6-5 and TRBJ1-3; weak D call: TRBD1 (6 bases). Trimming removed 4 bases from V and 0 bases from J, with 10 bases in between. Germline CDR1 reads MNHEY; CDR2 reads SVGAGI. CDR3 length: 15 residues. The CDR3: CASSLGQVSGNTIYF. CDR3 DNA: TGTGCCAGCAGTTTGGGACAAGTCTCTGGAAACACCATATATTTT.

This clonotype was found many times. The rearrangement joins TRBV7-8 to TRBJ2-2; TRBD1 might be the D (5 bases). Germline assignment: CDR1 SGHVS and CDR2 FQNEAQ. The length of the CDR3 is 14 residues. Trimming shortened V by 4 bases and J by 4 bases, and 10 bases separated the two germline ends. DNA of the CDR3: TGTGCCAGCAGCTCAGCAGGGTTCACCGGGGAGCTGTTTTTT. Amino acids: CASSSAGFTGELFF.

This clonotype was seen a handful of times. The chain employs TRBV30 and TRBJ1-5; TRBD1 aligns across 8 bases. CDR3 length equals 15 residues. Germline loops: CDR1 GTSNPN, CDR2 SVGIG (reference sequence). V shed 1 base and J 6 bases; nucleotides not matched to a gene: 8. The CDR3 DNA reads TGTGCCTGGAGTGCCGCGGACAGGGAGGCTCAGCCCCAGCATTTT. Translating gives CAWSAADREAQPQHF.

This clonotype was detected only a few times. The chain combines TRBV12-3 or TRBV12-4 with TRBJ1-1, with D unclear. Trimming removed 7 bases from V and 10 bases from J, with 16 bases in between. CDR3 length equals 12 residues. The CDR3 nucleotides are TGTGCCAGCACTTATTCCGAGCGTAGAGCTTTCTTT. Translation: CASTYSERRAFF.

The chain joins TRBV2 to TRBJ1-1; 7 nucleotides match TRBD1. The germline V gene encodes CDR1 SNHLY and CDR2 FYNNEI. The CDR3 consists of 15 residues. Germline trimming cut 7 bases from V and 0 bases from J; bases unmatched to any gene: 8. The CDR3 loop is CASTLDRRMNTEAFF. The CDR3 bases are TGTGCCAGCACCCTGGACAGGCGTATGAACACTGAAGCTTTCTTT.

There are many counts of this clonotype. The genes are TRBV20-1 and TRBJ1-5; the D is unclear. The CDR3 is 12 residues long. Germline V gene lookup returns CDR1 DFQATT and CDR2 SNEGSKA (reference sequence). Trimming cost V 4 bases and J 6 bases, with 10 bases left between them. The CDR3 sequence: CSANRDAQPQHF. For the CDR3, the DNA is TGCAGTGCTAATCGGGATGCTCAGCCCCAGCATTTT.

This clonotype was detected a few times. V gene TRBV4-3 combines with J gene TRBJ2-1, with a tentative D call TRBD2 (5 bases). The V end lost 1 base, the J end lost 0 bases, and 13 bases lay between the germline ends. This CDR3 is built from 17 residues. CDR1 is LGHNA and CDR2 is YSLEER in the germline V gene. Written as DNA, the CDR3 is TGCGCCAGCAGCCAAGGGATCCTGGGGAGCTCCTACAATGAGCAGTTCTTC. It encodes CASSQGILGSSYNEQFF.

The table lists this clonotype with a few counts. V and J are TRBV25-1 and TRBJ1-2; D ambiguous. V lost 2 bases and J lost 4, with 5 bases in between. Per the germline V gene, CDR1 is MGHDK and CDR2 is SYGVNS. The CDR3 is 12 amino acids. CDR3 amino acids: CASSETAYGYTF. For the CDR3, the DNA is TGTGCCAGCAGTGAAACGGCCTATGGCTACACCTTC.

This clonotype came up many times. The V and J genes are TRBV7-2 and TRBJ2-3, with D possibly TRBD1 on 5 matching bases. The CDR3 has 14 amino acids. Germline V gene lookup returns CDR1 SGHTA and CDR2 FQGNSA. The germline V and J ends were trimmed by 3 bases and 0 bases, with 7 bases remaining between them. CDR3 bases: TGTGCCAGCAGCTTTGGGGCGAGCACAGATACGCAGTATTTT. Translating gives CASSFGASTDTQYF.

This clonotype was counted at least ten times. The CDR3: CASSIGLAINEQFF. The CDR3 nucleotides are TGCGCCAGCAGCATCGGACTAGCGATCAATGAGCAGTTCTTC. This rearrangement joins TRBV5-1 to TRBJ2-1; 9 bases agree with TRBD2. Germline V CDR1 and CDR2: SGHRS, YFSETQ. CDR3 length: 14 amino acids. Losses at the gene ends were 4 bases for V and 6 bases for J; bases not matched to a gene: 5.

The chain has TRBV7-2 and TRBJ2-3; 7 bases match TRBD2. V lost 1 base, J lost 5 bases, and 3 bases stayed unmatched. The V gene's germline CDR1 is SGHTA and CDR2 FQGNSA. This CDR3 region has 14 residues. The CDR3 DNA reads TGTGCCAGCAGCTTAGGGGGGAGGGAAGATACGCAGTATTTT. It yields the protein CASSLGGREDTQYF.

The chain employs TRBV2 and TRBJ2-1; the D gene is possibly TRBD2 (6 bases). CDR1 is SNHLY, CDR2 FYNNEI, per germline. There are 14 residues in the CDR3. V lost 7 bases and J 3 bases, leaving 13 bases between the germline ends. The CDR3 DNA sequence: TGTGCCAGCAATCTAGGGGACTTCTACAATGAGCAGTTCTTC. Translating it yields CASNLGDFYNEQFF.

The chain uses TRBV27 and TRBJ1-4; D uncertain. V was cut by 3 bases and J by 8 bases, with 7 bases left in between. Germline-derived CDR1 and CDR2 are MNHEY and SMNVEV (reference sequence). The CDR3 is 12 amino acids. In nucleotides, the CDR3 is TGTGCCAGCAGTTTTATGGGGGAAAAACTGTTTTTT. It codes for CASSFMGEKLFF. Using reference TRBV27 and TRBJ1-4 for the parts outside the CDR3, the full variable domain is EAQVTQNPRYLITVTGKKLTVTCSQNMNHEYMSWYRQDPGLGLRQIYYSMNVEVTDKGDVPEGYKVSRKEKRNFPLILESPSPNQTSLYFCASSFMGEKLFFGSGTQLSVL.

The chain employs TRBV6-1 and TRBJ2-7, with D tentatively TRBD1 or TRBD2 (6 bases each). CDR1 is MNHNS, CDR2 SASEGT, per germline. V shed 6 bases and J shed 2 bases, with 11 bases lying between them. This CDR3 spans 13 amino acids. In DNA form, the CDR3 reads TGTGCCAGCAGCAAGGGGGGTCCCTACGAGCAGTACTTC. Translated, it gives CASSKGGPYEQYF.

This clonotype showed up just a few times. The chain is built from TRBV12-3 or TRBV12-4 and TRBJ1-2, with D uncertain. V gave up 3 bases and J gave up 6 bases, with 8 bases separating them. The CDR3 consists of 12 residues. CDR3 in amino acids: CASSFTRHGYTF. CDR3 nucleotide sequence: TGTGCCAGCAGTTTCACAAGACATGGCTACACCTTC.

This clonotype was observed a handful of times. The chain couples TRBV20-1 to TRBJ2-1, with 9 bases identical to TRBD2. This CDR3 spans 15 amino acids. Germline V gene lookup returns CDR1 DFQATT and CDR2 SNEGSKA (reference sequence). V was pared by 7 bases and J by 7 bases, with 14 bases of the junction left unmatched. CDR3 loop: CSVPDRGGASNEQFF. DNA of the CDR3: TGCAGTGTGCCCGACCGCGGGGGGGCCAGTAATGAGCAGTTCTTC.

This rearrangement joins TRBV7-2 to TRBJ2-1; unclear D gene. The germline V gene has CDR1 SGHTA and CDR2 FQGNSA. The CDR3 spans 16 residues. The V end was cut by 0 bases, the J end by 0 bases, with 9 bases between. CDR3 loop: CASSLAHQSSYNEQFF. In nucleotides, the CDR3 is TGTGCCAGCAGCTTAGCCCACCAAAGCTCCTACAATGAGCAGTTCTTC.

The chain joins TRBV20-1 to TRBJ2-7, with 8 bases that match TRBD2. The CDR3 sequence is 15 residues long. Trimming at V came to 2 bases and at J to 6 bases, leaving 12 bases not matched to a gene. Per the germline V gene, CDR1 is DFQATT and CDR2 is SNEGSKA (reference sequence). The CDR3 sequence is CSARRTSLTTGEQYF. DNA of the CDR3: TGCAGTGCTAGAAGGACTAGCTTAACGACGGGCGAGCAGTACTTC.

This clonotype was seen only a few times. The CDR3 DNA is TGTGCCAGCAGACCCACAGGGGGCAACTATGGCTACACCTTC. It is translated as CASRPTGGNYGYTF. The chain is built from TRBV7-2 and TRBJ1-2; 9 bases are shared with TRBD1. Germline CDR1 is SGHTA and CDR2 is FQGNSA. This CDR3 has 14 residues. Trimming cost V 6 bases and J 2 bases; bases outside gene matches: 4.

The chain recombines TRBV4-2 with TRBJ2-5; D unresolved. Germline V gene sequence: CDR1 LGHNA, CDR2 YNFKEQ. The CDR3 sequence is 15 residues long. Trimming removed 4 bases at V and 1 base at J, with 13 bases between. CDR3 protein: CASSLRNGFQETQYF. CDR3 DNA: TGTGCCAGCAGCCTGCGGAACGGGTTCCAAGAGACCCAGTACTTC.

V and J are TRBV19 and TRBJ2-3, with TRBD1 identical over 8 bases. Germline V lookup: CDR1 LNHDA, CDR2 SQIVND (reference sequence). The CDR3 spans 15 residues. After removal of 6 bases from V and 0 bases from J, the junction contained 5 bases not matched to a gene. CDR3 sequence: CASSRRDRSTDTQYF. CDR3 DNA sequence: TGTGCCAGTAGCCGCCGGGACAGGAGCACAGATACGCAGTATTTT. Full variable domain (outside the CDR3, taken from reference TRBV19 and TRBJ2-3): DGGITQSPKYLFRKEGQNVTLSCEQNLNHDAMYWYRQDPGQGLRLIYYSQIVNDFQKGDIAEGYSVSREKKESFPLTVTSAQKNPTAFYLCASSRRDRSTDTQYFGPGTRLTVL.

This clonotype was recorded a few times. The V call is TRBV5-1, the J call TRBJ2-3; D uncertain. Germline V CDR1 and CDR2: SGHRS, YFSETQ. The CDR3 totals 13 residues. V was cut by 5 bases and J by 5 bases, with 12 bases left in between. The CDR3 DNA sequence: TGCGCCAGCAGGCGGAATGAAAGAGATACGCAGTATTTT. Translating it yields CASRRNERDTQYF.

This clonotype was seen repeatedly, ten times or more. CDR3 coding DNA: TGTGCCAGCAGCACCGGGACTAGCGCCACTGAGCAGTACTTC. Its protein product is CASSTGTSATEQYF. This chain uses TRBV5-5 with TRBJ2-7; 10 bases are shared with TRBD2. V trimming: 4 bases; J trimming: 7 bases; junction bases outside the gene matches: 8. Germline CDR1 and CDR2: SGHKS and YYEKEE (reference sequence). The CDR3 runs to 14 residues.